This T cell receptor beta chain was captured by sequencing in a study of blood T cell repertoires in COVID-19. Study at large: COVID-19 samples collected from the United States, Italy and Spain covered acute and convalescent phases.

The cohort comprised adults aged about 18 to 90 years residing in 24 US areas. Donors were grouped by their self-reported clinical history. Two negative PCRs, clearance, or symptom resolution were required of recovered Cohort 3 donors. The repertoire was sequenced with immunoSEQ multiplex PCR; TCRdb's copy has only in-frame clones and lacks some. The data hold roughly 300,000 clones, with about 93% observed a single time. CDR1 is SGHRS, CDR2 YFSETQ, per germline. The CDR3 runs to 18 residues. V shed 0 bases and J shed 0 bases, with 18 bases lying between them. This TCR derives from a woman aged 25 to 39 who had recovered from COVID-19. Material for sequencing was PBMCs or T cells enriched from blood (not recorded which). The gene calls are TRBV5-1 and TRBJ2-5; perhaps TRBD1 as D (5 bases). The CDR3 DNA reads as TGCGCCAGCAGCTTGGCTAAGGACAACAGGAGAAACCAAGAGACCCAGTACTTC. Amino acid sequence: CASSLAKDNRRNQETQYF.